Each of the 25 T cell receptor beta chains below was sequenced from the same sample in a study of CD8+CD57+ T cells in acquired aplastic anemia. According to the study, genomic DNA was the template for TCR beta VDJ and CDR3 profiling. A single record per CDR3 protein comes from TCRdb applying MiXCR to the reads. The sample holds about 170,000 distinct CDR3 sequences; roughly 47% are singletons and the top ten take 1.1%. Sequencing was carried out using sorted CD4+, CD8+, or CD8+CD57+ T cells (not recorded which) from PBMCs. These receptors all come from a human donor in good health.

This clonotype was detected ten times or more. The gene calls are TRBV19 and TRBJ1-1; D gene uncertain. With 5 bases removed from V and 3 bases from J, the gap between germline ends came to 13 bases. The germline gives CDR1 LNHDA, CDR2 SQIVND (reference sequence). CDR3 length: 14 residues. The CDR3 DNA reads TGTGCCAGTAGTTACCGGGTGAAGGACACTGAAGCTTTCTTT. This gives the protein CASSYRVKDTEAFF.

The genes are TRBV2 and TRBJ2-5, with D unclear. V dropped 1 base and J dropped 5 bases, with 2 bases sitting between them. Germline loops: CDR1 SNHLY, CDR2 FYNNEI. This CDR3 contains 11 residues. The CDR3 DNA reads TGTGCCAGCAGTGAAGGGGAGACCCAGTACTTC. It encodes CASSEGETQYF.

A remark on this clonotype: One end of the junction varies from germline; a read error may be responsible. The CDR3 region has the DNA TGCAGCGCAACAGGGGGAGCTAGCGGGAGCACAGATACACAGTATTTT. Its translation: CSATGGASGSTDTQYF. The chain combines TRBV29-1 with TRBJ2-3; 10 bases match TRBD2. CDR3 length: 16 amino acids. The germline V gene has CDR1 SQVTM and CDR2 ANQGSEA.

The CDR3, as DNA: TGTGCCAGCAGTCCAAGGTGTGTTGGAGGAAAACTGTTTTTT. Its translation is CASSPRCVGGKLFF. The V and J genes are TRBV14 and TRBJ1-4, with D hard to call. The CDR3 totals 14 residues. The germline V and J ends were trimmed by 6 bases and 10 bases, with 18 bases remaining between them. Germline CDR1 and CDR2: SGHDN and FVKESK.

The CDR3 DNA follows: TGCAGCGTTGGGACTAGCGGAAACTACGAGCAGTACTTC. Translation: CSVGTSGNYEQYF. The chain couples TRBV29-1 to TRBJ2-7; 10 positions match TRBD2. CDR1 SQVTM and CDR2 ANQGSEA come from the germline V gene. After removal of 4 bases from V and 3 bases from J, the junction contained 3 bases not matched to a gene. The CDR3 runs 13 residues.

This clonotype came up many times. The CDR3 reads CASSPLPGQGTINYGYTF. The CDR3 coding sequence is TGTGCCAGCAGCCCCCTGCCCGGACAGGGAACTATTAACTATGGCTACACCTTC. The chain has TRBV7-9 and TRBJ1-2; 8 bases fit TRBD1. With 5 bases clipped from V and 1 base from J, the junction kept 15 bases outside the gene matches. The CDR3 sequence is 18 residues long. Germline CDR1 SEHNR, CDR2 FQNEAQ (reference sequence).

About this clonotype: A much larger clone is a single base away; this may be a read error. The chain combines TRBV5-1 with TRBJ1-1; a weak D match, TRBD1 (5 bases). V was clipped by 3 bases and J by 5 bases, with 20 bases between them. The germline gives CDR1 SGHRS, CDR2 YFSETQ. There are 16 residues in the CDR3. Here the CDR3 reads CASSSLPSDTGTEAFF. In DNA, the CDR3 is TGCGCCAGCAGCTCTTTGCCCTCGGACACGGGGACTGAAGCTTTCTTT.

This clonotype was detected ten times or more. The V call is TRBV19, the J call TRBJ1-5; TRBD1 agrees at 8 bases. The CDR3 spans 16 residues. Germline lookup yields CDR1 LNHDA and CDR2 SQIVND (reference sequence). V was clipped by 6 bases and J by 5 bases; unmatched bases: 12. CDR3 amino acids: CASRPDRGDTHQPQHF. CDR3 DNA: TGTGCCAGTAGACCCGACAGGGGAGACACCCATCAGCCCCAGCATTTT.

This clonotype has at least ten counts. The V and J genes are TRBV4-1 and TRBJ2-7, with D unclear. Germline V gives CDR1 MGHRA, CDR2 YSYEKL. This CDR3 has 13 amino acids. The germline V and J ends were trimmed by 3 bases and 1 base, with 7 bases remaining between them. The CDR3 spells CASSHLTSYEQYF. CDR3 in DNA: TGCGCCAGCAGCCATCTCACTTCCTACGAGCAGTACTTC.

This sequence joins TRBV6-2 or TRBV6-3 and TRBJ2-6, with 8 nucleotides matching TRBD1. With V trimmed by 6 bases and J by 0 bases, 16 bases remained unmatched. This CDR3 comprises 20 residues. Germline-derived CDR1 and CDR2 are MNHEY and SVGEGT. As DNA, the CDR3 is TGTGCCAGCAGATATGGACAGGGCCGATCCGGAAACTCTGGGGCCAACGTCCTGACTTTC. This codes for CASRYGQGRSGNSGANVLTF.

This clonotype occurred many times. The V gene is TRBV27, the J gene TRBJ1-1; D call uncertain. CDR1 is MNHEY, CDR2 SMNVEV, per germline (reference sequence). This CDR3 spans 12 amino acids. Trimming removed 8 bases from V and 2 bases from J, with 9 bases in between. The CDR3: CASWTRNTEAFF. The CDR3 DNA is TGTGCCAGCTGGACCCGAAACACTGAAGCTTTCTTT.

This clonotype was seen ten or more times. The chain joins TRBV7-3 to TRBJ1-1; 7 bases are shared with TRBD1. This CDR3 is built from 14 residues. The V and J ends lost 5 bases and 4 bases, in that order; junction bases with no gene match: 7. The V gene's germline CDR1 is SGHTA and CDR2 FQGTGA. CDR3 sequence reads: CASSLQGGATEAFF. The CDR3 nucleotides read TGTGCCAGCAGCCTCCAGGGGGGGGCCACTGAAGCTTTCTTT.

This clonotype was detected many times. The chain joins TRBV11-2 to TRBJ1-1, with D uncertain. Between the trimmed V and J ends, which lost 1 base and 1 base, there was a span of 7 bases. CDR3 size: 14 residues. Germline V gene sequence: CDR1 SGHAT, CDR2 FQNNGV. The chain's CDR3 is CASSLGVKNTEAFF. The DNA of the CDR3 is TGTGCCAGCAGCTTAGGAGTCAAGAACACTGAAGCTTTCTTT.

This clonotype has a handful of counts. The rearrangement uses TRBV30 and TRBJ2-1, with TRBD2 matching 8 bases. Germline CDR1 and CDR2: GTSNPN and SVGIG (reference sequence). J lost 9 bases, V lost 8 bases, and 12 bases had no gene match. This CDR3 comprises 13 residues. The DNA for the CDR3 is TGTGCCCTTAATATCGGGAGGGCCGGTGAGCAGTTCTTC. Its translation: CALNIGRAGEQFF.

This clonotype was found many times. The chain joins TRBV19 to TRBJ1-4, with D tentatively TRBD1 (5 bases). V was pared by 3 bases and J by 1 base, with 18 bases between. The CDR3 consists of 18 residues. Germline V gives CDR1 LNHDA, CDR2 SQIVND (reference sequence). The CDR3: CASSINRRGVGTNEKLFF. The CDR3 nucleotides are TGTGCCAGTAGTATTAACCGGAGGGGCGTCGGAACTAATGAAAAACTGTTTTTT.

Details on this clonotype: This could be a read error, since a much larger clone is one nucleotide away. The V gene is TRBV6-2 or TRBV6-3, the J gene TRBJ2-5; no definite D call. This CDR3 region has 11 residues. Germline V gene data show CDR1 as MNHEY and CDR2 as SVGEGT. Trimming removed 8 bases at V and 5 bases at J, with 9 bases between. The DNA of the CDR3 is TGTGCCAGCGGCGCAGCGGAGACCCAGTACTTC. This sequence encodes CASGAAETQYF.

The table lists this clonotype with many counts. This rearrangement joins TRBV7-8 to TRBJ1-2; no clear D gene. V was clipped by 1 base and J by 8 bases, with 20 bases between them. Germline V lookup: CDR1 SGHVS, CDR2 FQNEAQ. The CDR3 has 16 residues. The CDR3 is CASSLEPGSISGGYTF. The CDR3 bases are TGTGCCAGCAGCTTAGAGCCGGGATCGATTTCGGGGGGCTACACCTTC.

The chain joins TRBV19 to TRBJ2-7, with D perhaps matching TRBD1 (5 bases). The CDR3 is 12 amino acids. Trimming removed 10 bases at V and 5 bases at J, with 15 bases between. Germline CDR1 is LNHDA and CDR2 is SQIVND (reference sequence). CDR3 in amino acids: CATQDGRNEQYF. DNA for the CDR3: TGTGCCACACAGGACGGCAGGAACGAGCAGTACTTC.

In its sample, this clonotype was seen many times. CDR3 amino acids: CASSLGYAGNTIYF. In DNA, the CDR3 is TGTGCCAGCAGCTTGGGGTATGCTGGAAACACCATATATTTT. The V call is TRBV7-3, the J call TRBJ1-3, with unresolved D. The CDR3 spans 14 residues. CDR1 and CDR2 (germline): SGHTA, FQGTGA. V lost 3 bases, J lost 2 bases, and 8 bases lay in between.

The V and J genes are TRBV2 and TRBJ1-2, with D perhaps TRBD1 (5 bases). The V end was cut by 7 bases, the J end by 2 bases, with 20 bases between. The V gene's germline CDR1 is SNHLY and CDR2 FYNNEI. The CDR3 is made up of 16 amino acids. The CDR3 nucleotides are TGTGCCAGCACTACCCACCAGGTCAGGGCCAACTATGGCTACACCTTC. Translating gives CASTTHQVRANYGYTF.

This clonotype was observed at least ten times. The rearrangement joins TRBV2 to TRBJ1-4; D not resolved. V lost 5 bases, J lost 4 bases, and 8 bases lay in between. Germline-derived CDR1 and CDR2 are SNHLY and FYNNEI. The length of the CDR3 is 13 residues. The CDR3 protein is CASSFPLNEKLFF. The DNA for the CDR3 is TGTGCCAGCAGTTTCCCACTTAATGAAAAACTGTTTTTT. The whole variable domain, remainder taken from reference TRBV2 and TRBJ1-4, is EPEVTQTPSHQVTQMGQEVILRCVPISNHLYFYWYRQILGQKVEFLVSFYNNEISEKSEIFDDQFSVERPDGSNFTLKIRSTKLEDSAMYFCASSFPLNEKLFFGSGTQLSVL.

This clonotype has at least ten counts. The chain joins TRBV6-1 to TRBJ1-3; TRBD1 agrees at 7 bases. CDR3 size: 15 residues. Per germline, CDR1 MNHNS and CDR2 SASEGT. V shed 6 bases, J shed 2 bases, and the junction held 7 bases outside the gene matches. CDR3 DNA: TGTGCCAGCAGCCGGGGTGGACAGGCTGGAAACACCATATATTTT. It is translated as CASSRGGQAGNTIYF.

This clonotype was counted at least ten times. The rearrangement uses TRBV5-1 and TRBJ1-1; perhaps TRBD1 as D (6 bases). Germline V CDR1 and CDR2: SGHRS, YFSETQ. The V end was cut by 4 bases, the J end by 1 base, with 14 bases between. The length of the CDR3 is 15 residues. CDR3 sequence: CASSLGGIANTEAFF. The DNA of the CDR3 is TGCGCCAGCAGCCTCGGGGGCATAGCGAACACTGAAGCTTTCTTT.

Turning to this clonotype: A much larger clone lies a single base off, so this may be a read error. The chain carries TRBV11-2 and TRBJ2-1; no firm D call. From germline, CDR1 is SGHAT and CDR2 FQNNGV. The CDR3 is 15 residues long. V shed 5 bases and J shed 4 bases, with 15 bases lying between them. CDR3 nucleotide sequence: TGTGCCAGCAGCCTCCCGGGCCGCCGGTACAATGAGCAGTTCTTC. This sequence encodes CASSLPGRRYNEQFF.

This chain connects TRBV15 to TRBJ2-7; TRBD2 agrees at 8 bases. CDR3 length equals 16 residues. The ends lost 3 bases at V and 3 bases at J; junction bases unmatched: 10. Germline-derived CDR1 and CDR2 are LNHNV and YYDKDF (reference sequence). CDR3 nucleotides: TGTGCCACCAGCAGCTTAGCGGGGACCCACCTCTACGAGCAGTACTTC. Residues: CATSSLAGTHLYEQYF.